The clone carrying this T cell receptor beta chain was detected a few times. Antigen: not known. These data belong to a study of blood T cells in healthy people across ages. Whole-study results and caveats: TCR beta diversity, measured per million T cells, fell in a roughly linear way with age.

Germline assignment: CDR1 MNHEY and CDR2 SMNVEV (reference sequence). The CDR3 is made up of 14 amino acids. Trimming cost V 6 bases and J 9 bases; bases outside gene matches: 8. A sample-barcoded 5' primer and a J-beta primer mix were used in a second PCR of about 7 to 12 cycles. TCRdb recomputed calls from the 5' RACE reads with MiXCR, one row per CDR3 protein. The data hold about 1 million distinct CDR3 sequences, with about 25% observed a single time. Separately, the same data were catalogued under a study of T cells of mothers and their children. That work adds: Every mother supplied over 9 million TCR beta CDR3 reads and every child 2.5 million to 3.5 million.

Sample: blood. The sequence derives from a girl aged 2 to 10 in good health. J is TRBJ2-1 and V is TRBV27; 10 bases fit TRBD1. DNA of the CDR3: TGTGCCAGCAGAGGGACAGGGGTTTATGGTGAGCAGTTCTTC. It codes for CASRGTGVYGEQFF.